Reported below is one TCR beta chain. This clonotype was found many times. What antigen it recognizes has not been identified. Per-base qualities were not stored, and no clone one base away is much larger. Libraries from unsorted PBMCs were made from 2 million PBMCs kept in RNAlater at -80 degrees C until RNA extraction. Multiple sclerosis patients were enrolled in a US clinical protocol under which disease progression was evaluated by magnetic resonance imaging. Peripheral blood was subjected to Ficoll-Hypaque density gradient centrifugation to isolate PBMCs, which were then cryopreserved in liquid nitrogen. The sample comes from a study of neurological immune-mediated disorders (dated 2019 in TCRdb). Regarding the complete study: Among the 34 multiple sclerosis patients, relapsing-remitting MS accounted for around 30 and secondary progressive MS accounted for 3. Peripheral blood TCR-beta repertoires from patients with HTLV-I-associated myelopathy (HAM/TSP), patients with multiple sclerosis, and healthy controls were compared in the study using UMI-based sequencing. The 90 to 110 TCR-beta libraries covered PBMC samples along with longitudinal samples, technical triplicates, and paired sorted CD4+ and CD8+ T-cell subsets. The cohort included approximately 68 subjects: about 15 with HAM/TSP, some 34 with multiple sclerosis, and 20 or so healthy controls. Findings and caveats that apply to the study as a whole: Across subjects, expanded clones never shared an identical CDR3 amino acid sequence, which suggests that the TCR-beta repertoires in every group were private. The MS cluster was not associated with any clinical or MRI features, and the authors stated that larger cohorts are needed. TCR clonal expansion was greatest in HAM/TSP patients and smallest in MS patients, who ranked below even healthy controls. Repertoires from 18 of 34 MS patients were grouped by phylogenetic analysis into a cluster of related CDR3 sequences, suggesting a possible repertoire-level signature.

cDNA was synthesized by template-switch 5'RACE using a primer with a 10-nucleotide random unique molecular identifier that tagged each TCR transcript. Every sequencing run yielded over 170 million TCR-beta sequences covering 15-18 subjects. The RNeasy kit was used to extract total RNA. Using the KAPA Real-time Library Amplification kit, TCR-beta VDJ regions were amplified with primers for the TCR constant region and the 5'RACE anchor. Sample indexes and Illumina adaptors were added in a first PCR, after which library yield was increased in a second PCR. The roughly 650 bp TCR product was size-selected on a 2% E-gel SizeSelection system after Ampure bead purification. Before pooling, library quality was checked on a Bioanalyzer, concentration was measured with Qubit, and libraries were quantified with the Kapa Library Quantification kit. Paired-end 2 x 150 bp sequencing of the libraries was performed on an Illumina HiSeq 2500. To increase sequence diversity, about 25-31% phiX was spiked into each library pool. Per the authors' processing: Quality-filtered reads were processed with the UMI-based MiGEC pipeline, which removed over 85% of raw TCR sequences during error correction. VDJ genes were aligned to IMGT germline references, and each clonotype was defined by a unique CDR3 amino acid sequence together with V-J genes. Clonal expansion, Shannon diversity and CDR3 relatedness (CalcPairwiseDistances, ClusterSamples) were evaluated with VDJtools, and phylogenetic trees were built with CLCbio workbench. Clones with at least 8 unique UMIs were defined as expanded, with this threshold being based on coefficient-of-variation modelling across technical triplicates. The public reads were quality trimmed at Q25 with fastp and then assembled into clones with MiXCR by TCRdb, keeping productive beta chains. CDR3 protein duplicates are merged, each entry listing the most common genes and DNA. Clone size and V and J calls follow TCRdb, not the original study. For this sample the table gives tens of thousands of distinct CDR3 sequences, of which 3% to 3.5% were detected only once. The leading ten clones occupy less than 15% of the sample.

CDR1 DFQATT and CDR2 SNEGSKA were looked up in the germline V gene (reference sequence). Measured from the cysteine to the phenylalanine, the CDR3 is 14 residues long. Only CDR3 DNA remains: 42 bases, in frame from the first base. Relative to germline, V is 3 bases shorter and J is 0 bases shorter, with 10 bases between their ends. The sequence derives from a woman in her fifties or sixties with multiple sclerosis. The rearrangement combines TRBV20-1 with TRBJ2-3; TRBD2 is a possible D gene, resting on 6 matching bases. Sequencing was performed on PBMCs. The CDR3 is CSASSRGSTDTQYF. The sequenced DNA: TGCAGTGCTAGCTCGCGGGGTAGCACAGATACGCAGTATTTT.